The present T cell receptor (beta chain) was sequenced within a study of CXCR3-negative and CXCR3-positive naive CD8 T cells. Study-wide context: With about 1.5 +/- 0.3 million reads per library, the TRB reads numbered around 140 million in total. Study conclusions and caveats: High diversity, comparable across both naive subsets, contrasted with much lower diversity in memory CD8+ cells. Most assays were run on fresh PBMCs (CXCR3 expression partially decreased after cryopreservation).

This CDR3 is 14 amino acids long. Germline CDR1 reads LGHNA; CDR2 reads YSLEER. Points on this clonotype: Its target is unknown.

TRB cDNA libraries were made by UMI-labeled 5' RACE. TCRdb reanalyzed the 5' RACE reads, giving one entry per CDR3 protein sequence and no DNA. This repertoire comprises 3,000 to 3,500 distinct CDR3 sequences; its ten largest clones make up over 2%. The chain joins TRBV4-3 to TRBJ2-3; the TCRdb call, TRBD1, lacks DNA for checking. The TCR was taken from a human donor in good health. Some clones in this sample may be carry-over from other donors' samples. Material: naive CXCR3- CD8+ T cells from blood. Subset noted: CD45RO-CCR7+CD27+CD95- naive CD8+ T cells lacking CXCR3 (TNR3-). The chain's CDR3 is CASSQDSPTDTQYF.